The rows below give T cell receptor beta chains drawn from one sample of a study of cytomegalovirus exposure and HLA in healthy donors. Sequencing used immunoSEQ multiplex PCR; TCRdb keeps in-frame clones, though not all of them. The repertoire consists of tens of thousands of clones, with 78% occurring once and the leading ten covering 2.5% to 4%. Source material: PBMCs. The receptor source for this set is a woman aged 40 to 49 in good health and CMV-seronegative. Each CDR3 is given with its conserved first and last residue. The D gene is left open where the match is weak. Only part of the rows carry a size: once, few, many, or a class if the clone is expanded.

TRBV19	NA	TRBD2	TRBJ2-1	TGTGCCAGTAGTACCGGGACTAGCGGGAGAGGGGACAATGAGCAGTTCTTC	CASSTGTSGRGDNEQFF
TRBV7-9	NA	TRBD2	TRBJ2-1	TGTGCCTCCCCTAGCGGCCCCTACAATGAGCAGTTCTTC	CASPSGPYNEQFF
TRBV28	NA	TRBD2	TRBJ2-1	TGTGCCAGCAGCTCCCCCTCAACTAGCGGGAGATCCTACAATGAGCAGTTCTTC	CASSSPSTSGRSYNEQFF
TRBV28	few	TRBD2	TRBJ2-1	TGTGCCACCGCCGGGACTAGCGGGACCAATGAGCAGTTCTTC	CATAGTSGTNEQFF
TRBV6-5	NA	TRBD1	TRBJ1-2	TGTGCCAGCAGTTACGGGACAGGTTACTATGGCTACACCTTC	CASSYGTGYYGYTF
TRBV18	NA	TRBD1	TRBJ1-3	TGTGCCAGCTCACAAGAATGGACAGGGGGAAACACCATATATTTT	CASSQEWTGGNTIYF
TRBV2	NA	TRBD2	TRBJ2-3	TGTGCCAGCAGTCTTTTAGCGGGGAGCACAGATACGCAGTATTTT	CASSLLAGSTDTQYF
TRBV19	few	TRBD1	TRBJ2-1	TGTGCCAGTAGTAATCGACAGGGGCGGCACAATGAGCAGTTCTTC	CASSNRQGRHNEQFF
TRBV6-4	NA	TRBD2	TRBJ2-3	TGTGCCAGCAGTGACACTAGCGGGCTACCCACAGATACGCAGTATTTT	CASSDTSGLPTDTQYF
TRBV5-1	once	TRBD1	TRBJ1-2	TGCGCCAGCAGCTTGGGAGGGACAGGGGGTGTCAACTATGGCTACACCTTC	CASSLGGTGGVNYGYTF
TRBV5-1	few	NA	TRBJ1-1	TGCGCCAGCAGCGCCCAGGGGAGCACTGAAGCTTTCTTT	CASSAQGSTEAFF
TRBV15	NA	TRBD1	TRBJ1-1	TGTGCCACCGAGGAGGGGGCAGGGGAGAACACTGAAGCTTTCTTT	CATEEGAGENTEAFF
TRBV7-9	NA	TRBD1	TRBJ2-5	TGTGCCAGCAGCTTAGAAGGGGGCGGGGAGACCCAGTACTTC	CASSLEGGGETQYF
TRBV21-1	NA	NA	TRBJ2-7	TGTGCCAGCACCCCCCGGGGGAGAAAATGCGAGCAGTACTTC	CASTPRGRKCEQYF
TRBV5-1	NA	NA	TRBJ1-1	TGCGCCAGCAGGGTTGCAGTGAACACTGAAGCTTTCTTT	CASRVAVNTEAFF
TRBV15	NA	TRBD1	TRBJ2-7	TGTGCCACCAGACGGACAGGAGAATACGAGCAGTACTTC	CATRRTGEYEQYF
TRBV30	NA	TRBD2	TRBJ2-1	TGTGCCTGGAGGGCGGTTCGGGGGGTGGGGAATGAGCAGTTCTTC	CAWRAVRGVGNEQFF
TRBV5-5	NA	TRBD2	TRBJ2-7	TGTGCCAGCAGCTTGATCCCGGTAGCGGGAGGGCCGAGATACGAGCAGTACTTC	CASSLIPVAGGPRYEQYF
TRBV10-2	few	TRBD2	TRBJ2-4	TGCGCCAGCAGTGAGTCCGGACTAGCGGGAGAACTAGCCAAAAACATTCAGTACTTC	CASSESGLAGELAKNIQYF
TRBV5-4	NA	TRBD1	TRBJ1-1	TGTGCCAGCAGCTTGATGGGACAGGGCTACACTGAAGCTTTCTTT	CASSLMGQGYTEAFF
TRBV4-1	few	NA	TRBJ2-5	TGCGCCAGCAGCCATAGGGACAATCAAGAGACCCAGTACTTC	CASSHRDNQETQYF
TRBV11-2	NA	NA	TRBJ2-2	TGTGCCAGCAGCCCCGGTCTGTTGAACACCGGGGAGCTGTTTTTT	CASSPGLLNTGELFF
TRBV7-9	NA	TRBD1	TRBJ1-3	TGTTCCAGCAGCTTCGGACAGGGGGCGCGTAGGTCTGGAAACACCATATATTTT	CSSSFGQGARRSGNTIYF
TRBV7-9	NA	TRBD2	TRBJ2-7	TGTGCCAGCAGCTTAGACGTGGGGGGGGGCGAGCAGTACTTC	CASSLDVGGGEQYF
TRBV5-4	NA	TRBD2	TRBJ2-3	TGTGCCAGCAGCCTGGGACTAGCGGGGGGAAGCACAGATACGCAGTATTTT	CASSLGLAGGSTDTQYF
TRBV10-1	once	NA	TRBJ2-1	TGCGCCAGCAGTGCCCGGGACTTCCAGCTTAGCTCCTACAATGAGCAGTTCTTC	CASSARDFQLSSYNEQFF
TRBV7-7	NA	NA	TRBJ1-2	TGTGCTAGCAGCGAAGCAGGGGCCTATGGCTACACCTTC	CASSEAGAYGYTF
TRBV6-6	NA	NA	TRBJ2-3	TGTGCCAGCAAAAGCCGTACGGGGGGCACAGATACGCAGTATTTT	CASKSRTGGTDTQYF
TRBV5-1	NA	TRBD2	TRBJ2-1	TGCGCCAGCAGCTATGGACTAGCGGGAGCAAATGAGCAGTTCTTC	CASSYGLAGANEQFF
TRBV11-3	NA	NA	TRBJ1-1	TGTGCCAGCAGCAAGGGACACGACACTGAAGCTTTCTTT	CASSKGHDTEAFF
TRBV27	once	NA	TRBJ2-7	TGTGCCAGCAGTTTAGGGCTTTCCTACGAGCAGTACTTC	CASSLGLSYEQYF
TRBV2	NA	TRBD1	TRBJ2-2	TGTGCCAGCAGTGCGACAGGGTACACCGGGGAGCTGTTTTTT	CASSATGYTGELFF
TRBV11-2	NA	TRBD2	TRBJ2-1	TGTGCCAGCAGCTTATCTAGCGGGAGGGCCGGTGAGCAGTTCTTC	CASSLSSGRAGEQFF
TRBV5-1	NA	NA	TRBJ2-7	TGCGCCAGCAGCTCGGACTACGAGCAGTACTTC	CASSSDYEQYF
TRBV5-4	NA	NA	TRBJ2-7	TGTGCCAGCAGCTTCGAGGGCCCGGCGAGGGAGCAGTACTTC	CASSFEGPAREQYF
TRBV19	NA	NA	TRBJ1-2	TGTGCCAGTCACACCTACTATGGCTACACCTTC	CASHTYYGYTF
TRBV28	NA	NA	TRBJ2-7	TGTGCCGCCACCGGGACTTTCGGGTACGAGCAGTACTTC	CAATGTFGYEQYF
TRBV6-4	NA	NA	TRBJ2-1	TGTGCCAGCAGCAGGGAGGAAAGGCATGAGCAGTTCTTC	CASSREERHEQFF
TRBV7-9	NA	NA	TRBJ2-7	TGTGCCAGCAGCTTAGCGCTTGCAGGGCGATCCTACGAGCAGTACTTC	CASSLALAGRSYEQYF
TRBV6-1	NA	TRBD1	TRBJ2-3	TGTGCCAGTGGGGACAGGAGGGAAGATACGCAGTATTTT	CASGDRREDTQYF
TRBV11-1	NA	NA	TRBJ2-7	TGTGCCAGCAGCCCCGGGAATGGGTGGGAGCAGTACTTC	CASSPGNGWEQYF
TRBV7-2	once	TRBD2	TRBJ2-7	TGTGCCAGCAGCTTAGCTAGCGGGCCGTCCTACGAGCAGTACTTC	CASSLASGPSYEQYF
TRBV9	NA	TRBD2	TRBJ2-1	TGTGCCAGCAGCGTGCCTTCTAGCGGGAGGTTCATGAATGAGCAGTTCTTC	CASSVPSSGRFMNEQFF
TRBV10-3	NA	NA	TRBJ1-2	TGTGCCATCAGTGAGCAAGCAGGAGGCTACACCTTC	CAISEQAGGYTF
TRBV29-1	NA	TRBD2	TRBJ2-1	TGCAGCGGGGAGCGGGGTTTTGGGGTGAATGAGCAGTTCTTC	CSGERGFGVNEQFF
TRBV5-1	few	NA	TRBJ1-1	TGCGCCAGCAGCTTGAACGGGGAAGCTGAAGCTTTCTTT	CASSLNGEAEAFF
TRBV7-9	NA	TRBD2	TRBJ2-3	TGTGCCAGCAGACCGTTTGGGGCGGGAGGGCCAGATACGCAGTATTTT	CASRPFGAGGPDTQYF
TRBV27	NA	TRBD1	TRBJ2-3	TGTGCCAGCAGTTTCAGGGACAGGGATACAGATACGCAGTATTTT	CASSFRDRDTDTQYF
TRBV7-2	NA	TRBD2	TRBJ2-3	TGTGCCAGCAGCTTAAGGAGGACTAGGGTAGATACGCAGTATTTT	CASSLRRTRVDTQYF
TRBV28	NA	NA	TRBJ2-3	TGTGCCAGCAGTCTTCCCGGGACTGGGAAAGATACGCAGTATTTT	CASSLPGTGKDTQYF
TRBV6-1	few	NA	TRBJ2-7	TGTGCCAGCCGTATCATAGGGGGATTCTACGAGCAGTACTTC	CASRIIGGFYEQYF
TRBV28	NA	NA	TRBJ1-1	TGTGCCAGCACCTCGGGAGGCTCTCCGGCGGCTTTCTTT	CASTSGGSPAAFF
TRBV2	few	NA	TRBJ1-1	TGTGCCAGCAGTGCCGATTCTCTAACTGAAGCTTTCTTT	CASSADSLTEAFF